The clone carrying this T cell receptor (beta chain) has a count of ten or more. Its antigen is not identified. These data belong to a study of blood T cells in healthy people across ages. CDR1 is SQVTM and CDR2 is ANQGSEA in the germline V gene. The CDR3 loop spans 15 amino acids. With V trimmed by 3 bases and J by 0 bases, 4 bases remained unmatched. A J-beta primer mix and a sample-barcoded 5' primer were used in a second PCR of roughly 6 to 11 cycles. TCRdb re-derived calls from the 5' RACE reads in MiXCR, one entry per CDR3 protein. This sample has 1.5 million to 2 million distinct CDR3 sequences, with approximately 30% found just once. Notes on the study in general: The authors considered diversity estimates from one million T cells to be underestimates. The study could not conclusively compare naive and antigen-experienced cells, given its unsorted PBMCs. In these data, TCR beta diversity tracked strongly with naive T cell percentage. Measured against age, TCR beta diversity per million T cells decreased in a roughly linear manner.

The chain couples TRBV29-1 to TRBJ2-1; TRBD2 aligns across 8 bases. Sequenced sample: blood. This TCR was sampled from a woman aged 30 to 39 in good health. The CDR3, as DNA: TGCAGCGTTGACCTCGGGAGGGCCTCCTACAATGAGCAGTTCTTC. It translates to CSVDLGRASYNEQFF.